One sample yielded the 26 T cell receptor beta chains listed below, sequenced in a study of naive and memory T cell subsets (dated by TCRdb to the late 2010s). Using 3' ligation of a UMI-containing oligonucleotide to TCR cDNA, the study laid out a robust and sensitive protocol to amplify, sequence and analyze TCRs. Library preparation employed 5' RACE. The run used an Illumina MiSeq. The ligated cDNA was amplified by four rounds of PCR, in which nested alpha and beta constant region primers were used together with the SP2 primer. TCRdb reworked the public reads: Q25 trimming with fastp, MiXCR clone assembly, productive beta chains retained. Duplicate CDR3 protein sequences are folded into a single record with the most common DNA and genes. This sample has roughly 30,000 distinct CDR3 sequences in its table, and approximately 16% of those were observed once. The ten largest clonotypes hold around 2.7% of the sample.

Receptors originate from a female donor in good health.

The chain has TRBV7-9 and TRBJ2-1, with D perhaps TRBD1 (7 bases). Trimming shortened V by 5 bases and J by 2 bases, and 16 bases separated the two germline ends. The germline gives CDR1 SEHNR, CDR2 FQNEAQ (reference sequence). This CDR3 is built from 16 residues. This chain's CDR3 is CASSLGGGMTYNEQFF. The CDR3 bases are TGTGCCAGCAGCCTAGGAGGGGGCATGACCTACAATGAGCAGTTCTTC.

In this sample, this clonotype turned up a few times. The V call is TRBV5-1, the J call TRBJ1-5, with D unresolved. The V gene lost 9 bases and the J gene lost 10 bases, with 5 bases spanning the gap. The CDR3 has 8 residues. CDR1 SGHRS and CDR2 YFSETQ come from the germline V gene. Written as DNA, the CDR3 is TGCGCCACCACCCCCCAGCATTTT. Amino acid sequence: CATTPQHF.

This clonotype was detected only a few times. The chain combines TRBV4-1 with TRBJ1-5; D gene uncertain. V gave up 1 base and J gave up 3 bases, with 10 bases separating them. Looked up from germline, CDR1 is MGHRA and CDR2 is YSYEKL. CDR3 size: 15 residues. CDR3 region: CASSQGRGYNQPQHF. The CDR3 DNA follows: TGCGCCAGCAGCCAAGGACGGGGTTACAATCAGCCCCAGCATTTT.

This clonotype was seen at least ten times. The rearrangement joins TRBV10-3 to TRBJ2-5; 10 positions match TRBD2. J was trimmed by 5 bases and V by 4 bases; bases with no gene match: 7. Germline-derived CDR1 and CDR2 are ENHRY and SYGVKD. The CDR3 is made up of 15 amino acids. The CDR3 reads CAISVAGGESETQYF. CDR3 sequence (DNA): TGTGCCATCAGTGTAGCGGGGGGTGAGTCGGAGACCCAGTACTTC.

CDR3 sequence reads: CSVEDGFAGINYGYTF. The CDR3 bases are TGCAGCGTTGAGGATGGGTTCGCAGGAATTAACTATGGCTACACCTTC. The chain combines TRBV29-1 with TRBJ1-2; D is ambiguous. The germline V gene encodes CDR1 SQVTM and CDR2 ANQGSEA. The V end lost 3 bases, the J end lost 1 base, and 18 bases lay between the germline ends. The CDR3 extends over 16 amino acids.

There are many counts of this clonotype. J is TRBJ1-5 and V is TRBV12-5, with 7 positions matching TRBD1. This CDR3 is 14 amino acids long. Germline V gives CDR1 LGHNT, CDR2 FRNRAP. After removal of 9 bases from V and 3 bases from J, the junction contained 8 bases not matched to a gene. CDR3 sequence: CASTTGQINQPQHF. DNA for the CDR3: TGTGCTAGCACAACGGGACAGATCAATCAGCCCCAGCATTTT.

The J gene is TRBJ1-2, the V gene TRBV4-1; 7 nucleotides agree with TRBD1. V shed 1 base, J shed 5 bases, and the junction held 4 bases outside the gene matches. Germline V gene data show CDR1 as MGHRA and CDR2 as YSYEKL. This CDR3 contains 14 residues. The chain's CDR3 is CASSQGTGGYGYTF. For the CDR3, the DNA is TGCGCCAGCAGCCAAGGGACAGGCGGGTATGGCTACACCTTC.

This chain links TRBV7-7 with TRBJ2-5; D is unresolved. CDR3 size: 13 residues. Germline CDR1 reads SSHAT; CDR2 reads FNYEAQ (reference sequence). V dropped 1 base and J dropped 5 bases, with 8 bases sitting between them. The CDR3 bases are TGTGCCAGCAGCTTAGGTCCCGGGGAGACCCAGTACTTC. It translates to CASSLGPGETQYF. Complete variable domain (other parts from reference TRBV7-7 and TRBJ2-5): GAGVSQSPRYKVTKRGQDVTLRCDPISSHATLYWYQQALGQGPEFLTYFNYEAQPDKSGLPSDRFSAERPEGSISTLTIQRTEQRDSAMYRCASSLGPGETQYFGPGTRLLVL.

This chain connects TRBV12-3 or TRBV12-4 to TRBJ1-2; possibly TRBD1 for D (6 bases). Trimming pared 6 bases from V and 8 bases from J, leaving 16 bases between. This CDR3 spans 13 amino acids. CDR3 coding DNA: TGTGCCAGCAGGATCGACAGGTTCGAGGGCTACACCTTC. Its translation: CASRIDRFEGYTF.

Worth noting for this clonotype: This may be a read error, as it is one base from a much larger clone. The V gene is TRBV29-1, the J gene TRBJ1-5; 12 bases line up with TRBD1. This CDR3 is built from 14 residues. CDR1 is SQVTM, CDR2 ANQGSEA, per germline. V dropped 7 bases and J dropped 9; count of bases not matched to a gene: 10. The CDR3 here is CSAGTGGFNLPQHF. The CDR3 DNA sequence: TGCAGCGCCGGGACAGGGGGCTTCAACCTGCCCCAGCATTTT.

The chain combines TRBV7-9 with TRBJ1-6; D is perhaps TRBD1 (5 bases). V gave up 4 bases and J gave up 10 bases, with 20 bases separating them. This CDR3 has 16 residues. Germline V gene lookup returns CDR1 SEHNR and CDR2 FQNEAQ (reference sequence). Here the CDR3 DNA reads TGTGCCAGCAGCTCAAGCGGGGGGAGCGGGAGCTCACCCCTCCACTTT. Translating gives CASSSSGGSGSSPLHF.

Only a few counts were recorded for this clonotype. The chain employs TRBV12-3 or TRBV12-4 and TRBJ2-1; D gene ambiguous. This CDR3 contains 12 residues. V was cut by 3 bases and J by 8 bases, with 8 bases left in between. The chain's CDR3 is CASSLLGDEQFF. In nucleotides, the CDR3 is TGTGCCAGCAGTTTGTTAGGCGATGAGCAGTTCTTC.

The chain recombines TRBV29-1 with TRBJ2-5; 8 nucleotides match TRBD2. CDR1 is SQVTM and CDR2 is ANQGSEA in the germline V gene. The CDR3 length is 13 residues. After removal of 7 bases from V and 3 bases from J, the junction contained 7 bases not matched to a gene. DNA for the CDR3: TGCAGCGATTCCGGGGGGGCCAAAGAGACCCAGTACTTC. As protein: CSDSGGAKETQYF.

The rearrangement uses TRBV5-1 and TRBJ2-1; D perhaps matches TRBD2 (6 bases). This CDR3 is 15 amino acids long. Germline CDR1 reads SGHRS; CDR2 reads YFSETQ. V lost 4 bases and J 0 bases, leaving 11 bases between the germline ends. Here the CDR3 reads CASSQAGSSYNEQFF. In nucleotides, the CDR3 is TGCGCCAGCAGCCAAGCGGGTAGCTCCTACAATGAGCAGTTCTTC.

This rearrangement joins TRBV12-5 to TRBJ1-2; no definite D call. This CDR3 has 19 amino acids. The germline gives CDR1 LGHNT, CDR2 FRNRAP. The V end lost 0 bases, the J end lost 2 bases, and 22 bases lay between the germline ends. CDR3 region: CASGLVPTSTQIMNYGYTF. CDR3 in DNA: TGTGCTAGTGGTTTGGTACCAACAAGTACCCAGATTATGAACTATGGCTACACCTTC.

Note on this clonotype: Being one base from a much bigger clone, this may be a read error. The chain carries TRBV11-2 and TRBJ2-1, with D possibly called TRBD1 or TRBD2 (5 bases each). The CDR3 length is 12 residues. The germline V gene has CDR1 SGHAT and CDR2 FQNNGV. The V and J ends lost 5 bases and 7 bases respectively, with 9 bases between them. The CDR3 is CASSLWGNEQFF. The CDR3, as DNA: TGTGCCAGCAGCCTTTGGGGGAATGAGCAGTTCTTC.

The rearrangement joins TRBV6-5 to TRBJ2-2; 10 bases line up with TRBD1. V was pared by 4 bases and J by 5 bases, with 10 bases of the junction left unmatched. The CDR3 is made up of 17 amino acids. Germline V gives CDR1 MNHEY, CDR2 SVGAGI. Here the CDR3 reads CASSSPSGTGATGELFF. CDR3 nucleotide sequence: TGTGCCAGCAGTTCCCCGTCCGGGACAGGGGCGACCGGGGAGCTGTTTTTT.

This clonotype occurred many times. The V gene is TRBV20-1, the J gene TRBJ1-2; a possible D gene is TRBD1 (6 bases). Germline assignment: CDR1 DFQATT and CDR2 SNEGSKA (reference sequence). Trimming shortened V by 1 base and J by 2 bases, and 14 bases separated the two germline ends. The CDR3 length is 15 residues. The CDR3 DNA sequence: TGCAGTGCTAGAGCACGACAGGCCCAAAACTATGGCTACACCTTC. This encodes CSARARQAQNYGYTF.

This clonotype was found many times. The CDR3 DNA reads TGTGCCAGCAGCACGACCGGGACAGTCTACGAGCAGTACTTC. Encoded protein: CASSTTGTVYEQYF. The chain employs TRBV5-6 and TRBJ2-7; 7 bases agree with TRBD1. The CDR3 has 14 amino acids. CDR1 is SGHDT, CDR2 YYEEEE, per germline. Trimming at V came to 4 bases and at J to 3 bases, leaving 7 bases not matched to a gene.

This clonotype was observed a handful of times. The chain employs TRBV6-2 or TRBV6-3 and TRBJ1-1; tentatively, D is TRBD1 (5 bases). Trimming left V 0 bases short and J 0 bases short, with 8 bases between. Germline V CDR1 and CDR2: MNHEY, SVGEGT. The CDR3 sequence is 15 residues long. In DNA form, the CDR3 reads TGTGCCAGCAGTTACTCGGGACGGTTGAACACTGAAGCTTTCTTT. Its protein is CASSYSGRLNTEAFF.

The chain has TRBV5-1 and TRBJ2-3, with D perhaps being TRBD1 or TRBD2 (6 bases each). Deletions cut 4 bases from V and 2 bases from J, with 14 bases between. The CDR3 runs 15 residues. Germline-derived CDR1 and CDR2 are SGHRS and YFSETQ. CDR3 bases: TGCGCCAGCAGCAGGAGGGGGTCCTACACAGATACGCAGTATTTT. Amino acid sequence: CASSRRGSYTDTQYF.

V gene TRBV29-1 combines with J gene TRBJ2-2; perhaps TRBD2 as D (7 bases). Germline assignment: CDR1 SQVTM and CDR2 ANQGSEA. V lost 6 bases, J lost 6 bases, and 17 bases lay in between. The CDR3 is 14 residues long. The chain's CDR3 is CSVGNLGGAGELFF. CDR3 bases: TGCAGCGTGGGCAATCTAGGGGGGGCCGGGGAGCTGTTTTTT.

Concerning this clonotype: This sequence may be a read error, since a much larger clone differs from it by one base. This chain joins TRBV6-6 and TRBJ1-1; 9 bases line up with TRBD1. The CDR3 covers 17 residues. The J segment lost 1 base and the V segment lost 6 bases, leaving 12 bases of the junction unmatched. Germline V lookup: CDR1 MNHNY, CDR2 SVGAGI (reference sequence). The CDR3 loop reads CASSRGWGQGGNTEAFF. The CDR3 nucleotides are TGTGCCAGCAGCCGGGGGTGGGGACAGGGTGGGAACACTGAAGCTTTCTTT.

The gene calls are TRBV20-1 and TRBJ1-5, with D possibly being TRBD1 (6 bases). V was clipped by 3 bases and J by 4 bases, with 7 bases between them. Germline loops: CDR1 DFQATT, CDR2 SNEGSKA (reference sequence). The CDR3 extends over 12 amino acids. Here the CDR3 reads CSARDSNQPQHF. The CDR3 bases are TGCAGTGCTAGGGACAGTAATCAGCCCCAGCATTTT.

The chain uses TRBV12-3 or TRBV12-4 and TRBJ1-2, with a tentative D call TRBD1 (6 bases). This CDR3 spans 13 amino acids. The ends were cut back, 6 bases at V and 6 bases at J, with 14 bases in the middle. The chain's CDR3 is CASRHHRAHGYTF. The CDR3 DNA is TGTGCCAGCAGACACCACAGGGCCCATGGCTACACCTTC.

In this sample, this clonotype turned up a few times. The gene calls are TRBV12-3 or TRBV12-4 and TRBJ1-1; D gene uncertain. The CDR3 extends over 16 amino acids. Trimming stripped 6 bases from V and 3 bases from J, with 20 bases between. The CDR3 sequence: CASSKPSRAADTEAFF. The CDR3 DNA follows: TGTGCCAGCAGCAAACCGAGCCGGGCAGCAGACACTGAAGCTTTCTTT.